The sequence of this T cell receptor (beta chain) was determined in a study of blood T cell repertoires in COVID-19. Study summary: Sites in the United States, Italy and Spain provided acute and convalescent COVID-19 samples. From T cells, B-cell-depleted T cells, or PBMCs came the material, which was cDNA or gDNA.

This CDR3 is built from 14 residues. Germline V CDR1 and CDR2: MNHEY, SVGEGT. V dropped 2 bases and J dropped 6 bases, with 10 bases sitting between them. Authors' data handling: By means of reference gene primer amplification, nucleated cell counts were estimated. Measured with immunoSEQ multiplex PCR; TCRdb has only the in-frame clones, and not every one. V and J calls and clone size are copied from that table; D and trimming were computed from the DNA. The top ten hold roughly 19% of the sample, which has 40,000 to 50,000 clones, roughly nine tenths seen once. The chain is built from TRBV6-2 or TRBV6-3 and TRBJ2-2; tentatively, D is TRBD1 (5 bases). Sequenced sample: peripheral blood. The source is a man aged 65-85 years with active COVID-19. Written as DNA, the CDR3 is TGTGCCAGCAGTTACCTGACAGACTCCGGGGAGCTGTTTTTT. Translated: CASSYLTDSGELFF.